The clone carrying this TCR beta chain has only a few counts. What it binds is unknown. The length of the CDR3 is 13 residues. Trimming took off 4 bases at V and 6 bases at J, with 13 bases between the two ends. Looked up from germline, CDR1 is SGHVS and CDR2 is FNYEAQ. The data were taken from a study of cytomegalovirus exposure and HLA in healthy donors. About the research overall: As released early, the data held about 85 million unique TCRs from HLA-typed donors.

The PCR was carried out with 60 Vbeta primers and 13 Jbeta primers. Sequenced by immunoSEQ multiplex PCR; TCRdb stores in-frame clones only, minus some. The data show some 110,000 clones, 60% to 75% seen once. Regarding the study as a whole: In a later analysis, at a false discovery rate of 0.05, under 20,000 TCR beta sequences were associated with HLA alleles.

The specimen was PBMCs. This receptor was obtained from a male donor in good health and CMV-seropositive. This chain connects TRBV7-6 to TRBJ2-7; tentative D call: TRBD1 (6 bases). CDR3 sequence: CASSYGQPSEQYF. CDR3 bases: TGTGCCAGCAGCTATGGACAGCCCTCCGAGCAGTACTTC. Filled out from reference TRBV7-6 and TRBJ2-7, the complete variable domain reads GAGVSQSPRYKVTKRGQDVALRCDPISGHVSLYWYRQALGQGPEFLTYFNYEAQQDKSGLPNDRFSAERPEGSISTLTIQRTEQRDSAMYRCASSYGQPSEQYFGPGTRLTVT.